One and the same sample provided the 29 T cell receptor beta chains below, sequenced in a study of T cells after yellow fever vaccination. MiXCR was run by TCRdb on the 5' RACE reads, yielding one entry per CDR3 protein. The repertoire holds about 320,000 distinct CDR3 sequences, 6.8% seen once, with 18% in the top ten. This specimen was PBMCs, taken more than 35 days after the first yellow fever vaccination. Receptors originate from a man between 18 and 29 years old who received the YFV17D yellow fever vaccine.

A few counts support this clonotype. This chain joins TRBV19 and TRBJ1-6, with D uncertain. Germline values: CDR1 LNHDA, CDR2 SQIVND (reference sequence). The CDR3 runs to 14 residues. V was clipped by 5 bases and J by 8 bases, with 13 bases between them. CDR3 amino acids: CASSSSPKDSPLHF. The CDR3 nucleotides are TGTGCCAGTAGTTCTTCACCTAAGGATTCACCCCTCCACTTT.

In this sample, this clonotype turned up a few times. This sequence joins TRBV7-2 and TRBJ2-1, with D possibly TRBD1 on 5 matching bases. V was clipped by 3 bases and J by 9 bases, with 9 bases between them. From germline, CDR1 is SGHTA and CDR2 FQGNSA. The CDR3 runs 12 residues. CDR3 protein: CASSFRATEQFF. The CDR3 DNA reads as TGTGCCAGCAGCTTCAGGGCTACTGAGCAGTTCTTC.

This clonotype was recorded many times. The CDR3 is CASSLPGRGRHNEQFF. CDR3 DNA sequence: TGTGCCAGCAGCTTACCTGGTCGGGGGCGGCACAATGAGCAGTTCTTC. The gene calls are TRBV7-2 and TRBJ2-1; tentatively, D is TRBD1 or TRBD2 (6 bases each). In germline, CDR1 is SGHTA, CDR2 FQGNSA. Between the trimmed V and J ends, which lost 2 bases and 5 bases, there was a span of 16 bases. This CDR3 is 16 amino acids long.

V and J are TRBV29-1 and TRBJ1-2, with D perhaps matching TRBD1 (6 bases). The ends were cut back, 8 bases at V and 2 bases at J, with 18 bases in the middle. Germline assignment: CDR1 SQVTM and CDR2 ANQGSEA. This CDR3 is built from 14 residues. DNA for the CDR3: TGCAGCACAGCCCCCGGGACATCGAACTATGGCTACACCTTC. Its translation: CSTAPGTSNYGYTF.

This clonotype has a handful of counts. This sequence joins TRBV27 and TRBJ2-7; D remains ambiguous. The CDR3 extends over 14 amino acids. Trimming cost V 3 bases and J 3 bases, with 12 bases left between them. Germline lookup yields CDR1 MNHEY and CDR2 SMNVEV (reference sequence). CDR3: CASSLQATGYEQYF. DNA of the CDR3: TGTGCCAGCAGTTTGCAGGCAACTGGCTACGAGCAGTACTTC.

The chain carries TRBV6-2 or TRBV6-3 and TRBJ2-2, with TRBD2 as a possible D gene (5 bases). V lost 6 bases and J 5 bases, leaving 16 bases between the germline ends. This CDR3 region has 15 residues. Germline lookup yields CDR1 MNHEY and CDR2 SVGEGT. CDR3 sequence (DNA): TGTGCCAGCAGCTCCCACCGGGGTTTGACCGGGGAGCTGTTTTTT. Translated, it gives CASSSHRGLTGELFF.

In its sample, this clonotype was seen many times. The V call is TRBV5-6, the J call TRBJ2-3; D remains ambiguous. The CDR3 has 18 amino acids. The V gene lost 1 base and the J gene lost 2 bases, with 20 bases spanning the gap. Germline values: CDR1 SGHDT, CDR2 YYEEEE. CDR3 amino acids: CASSLWGLDAQLTDTQYF. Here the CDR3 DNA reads TGTGCCAGCAGCTTGTGGGGTCTTGATGCACAGCTCACAGATACGCAGTATTTT.

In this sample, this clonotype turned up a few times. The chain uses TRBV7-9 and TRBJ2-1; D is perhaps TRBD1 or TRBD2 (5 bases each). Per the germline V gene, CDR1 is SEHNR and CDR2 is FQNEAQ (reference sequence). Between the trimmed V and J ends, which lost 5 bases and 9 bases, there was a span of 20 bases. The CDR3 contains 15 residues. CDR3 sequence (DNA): TGTGCCAGCAGCCCCAGGACAAACCCAGGGAGTGAGCAGTTCTTC. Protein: CASSPRTNPGSEQFF.

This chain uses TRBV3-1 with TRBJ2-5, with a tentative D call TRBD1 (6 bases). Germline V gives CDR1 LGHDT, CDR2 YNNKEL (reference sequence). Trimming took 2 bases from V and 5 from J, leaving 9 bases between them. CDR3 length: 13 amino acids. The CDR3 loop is CASSQYRDETQYF. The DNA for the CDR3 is TGTGCCAGCAGCCAATACAGGGATGAGACCCAGTACTTC.

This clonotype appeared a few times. CDR3 DNA: TGTGCCAGCAGTTTAGACCCAGTAAGCAATCAGCCCCAGCATTTT. Translation gives CASSLDPVSNQPQHF. The gene calls are TRBV12-3 or TRBV12-4 and TRBJ1-5; D remains unclear. The ends were cut back, 1 base at V and 1 base at J, with 8 bases in the middle. This CDR3 is built from 15 residues.

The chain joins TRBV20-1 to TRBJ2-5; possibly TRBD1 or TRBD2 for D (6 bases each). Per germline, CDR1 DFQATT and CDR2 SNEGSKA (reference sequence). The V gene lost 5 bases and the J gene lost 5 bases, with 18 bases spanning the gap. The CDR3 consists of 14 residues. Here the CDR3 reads CSAPSVGGGETQYF. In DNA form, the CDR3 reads TGCAGTGCTCCGTCGGTCGGGGGCGGCGAGACCCAGTACTTC.

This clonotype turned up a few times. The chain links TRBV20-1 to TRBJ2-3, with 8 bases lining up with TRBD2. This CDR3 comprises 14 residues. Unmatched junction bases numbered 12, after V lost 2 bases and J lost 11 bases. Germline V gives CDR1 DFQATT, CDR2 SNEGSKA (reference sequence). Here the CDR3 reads CSARKGLAGGLQYF. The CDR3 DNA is TGCAGTGCTAGAAAGGGGCTAGCGGGTGGTCTGCAGTATTTT.

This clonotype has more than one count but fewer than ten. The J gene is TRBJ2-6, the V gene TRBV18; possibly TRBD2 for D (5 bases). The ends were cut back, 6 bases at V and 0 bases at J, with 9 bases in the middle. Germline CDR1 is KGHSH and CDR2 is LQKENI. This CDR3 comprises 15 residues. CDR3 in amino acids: CASSTRGSGANVLTF. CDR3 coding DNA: TGTGCCAGCTCCACACGGGGCTCTGGGGCCAACGTCCTGACTTTC.

The CDR3 nucleotides are TGTGCCAGCAGTTCCCTCCTCAGGGGTACTGAAGCTTTCTTT. It is translated as CASSSLLRGTEAFF. The chain couples TRBV6-2 or TRBV6-3 to TRBJ1-1, with D possibly TRBD1 on 6 matching bases. The V end lost 4 bases, the J end lost 5 bases, and 14 bases lay between the germline ends. The CDR3 has 14 amino acids. Germline CDR1 and CDR2: MNHEY and SVGEGT.

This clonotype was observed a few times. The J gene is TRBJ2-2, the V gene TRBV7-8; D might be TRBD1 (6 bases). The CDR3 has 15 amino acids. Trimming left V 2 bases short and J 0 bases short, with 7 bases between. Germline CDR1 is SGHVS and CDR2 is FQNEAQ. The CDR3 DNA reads TGTGCCAGCAGCTTACAGGGGTCGAACACCGGGGAGCTGTTTTTT. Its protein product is CASSLQGSNTGELFF.

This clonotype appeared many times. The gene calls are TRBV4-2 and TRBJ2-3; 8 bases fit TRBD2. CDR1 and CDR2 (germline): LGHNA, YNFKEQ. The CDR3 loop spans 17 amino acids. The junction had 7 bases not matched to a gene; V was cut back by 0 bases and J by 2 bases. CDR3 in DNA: TGTGCCAGCAGCCAAGAGGAGGTAGCGGGGACCACAGATACGCAGTATTTT. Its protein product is CASSQEEVAGTTDTQYF.

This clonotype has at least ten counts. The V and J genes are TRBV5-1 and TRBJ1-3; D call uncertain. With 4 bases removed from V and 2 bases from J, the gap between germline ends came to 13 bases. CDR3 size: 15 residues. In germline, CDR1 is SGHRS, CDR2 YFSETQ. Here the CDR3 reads CASSLDRGAGNTIYF. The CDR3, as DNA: TGCGCCAGCAGCCTCGATCGGGGAGCTGGAAACACCATATATTTT.

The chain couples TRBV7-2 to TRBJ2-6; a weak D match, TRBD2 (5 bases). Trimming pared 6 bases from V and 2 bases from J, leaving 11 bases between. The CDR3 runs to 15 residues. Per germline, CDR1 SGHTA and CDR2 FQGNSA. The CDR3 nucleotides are TGTGCCAGCAGTTCGCCGACTACTGGGGCCAACGTCCTGACTTTC. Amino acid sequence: CASSSPTTGANVLTF.

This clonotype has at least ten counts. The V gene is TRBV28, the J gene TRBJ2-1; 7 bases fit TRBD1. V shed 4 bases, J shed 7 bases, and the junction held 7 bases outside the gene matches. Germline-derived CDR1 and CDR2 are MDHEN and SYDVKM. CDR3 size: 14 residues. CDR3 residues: CASSSPTGRNEQFF. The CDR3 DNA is TGTGCCAGCAGTTCCCCGACAGGGCGGAATGAGCAGTTCTTC. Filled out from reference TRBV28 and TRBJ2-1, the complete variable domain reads DVKVTQSSRYLVKRTGEKVFLECVQDMDHENMFWYRQDPGLGLRLIYFSYDVKMKEKGDIPEGYSVSREKKERFSLILESASTNQTSMYLCASSSPTGRNEQFFGPGTRLTVL.

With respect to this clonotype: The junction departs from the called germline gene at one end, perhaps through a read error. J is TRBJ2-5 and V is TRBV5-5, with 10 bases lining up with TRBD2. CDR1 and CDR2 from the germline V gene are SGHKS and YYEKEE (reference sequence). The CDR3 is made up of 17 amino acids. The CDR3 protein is CAGSLFGTSEEQETQYF. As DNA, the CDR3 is TGTGCCGGCAGCTTGTTTGGGACTAGCGAAGAACAAGAGACCCAGTACTTC.

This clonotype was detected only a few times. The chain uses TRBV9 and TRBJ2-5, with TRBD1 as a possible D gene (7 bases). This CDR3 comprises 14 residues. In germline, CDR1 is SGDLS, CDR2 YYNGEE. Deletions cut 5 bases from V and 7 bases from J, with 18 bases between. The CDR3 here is CASSSAGGLRTQYF. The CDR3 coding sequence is TGTGCCAGCAGTTCGGCAGGGGGGCTTCGGACCCAGTACTTC.

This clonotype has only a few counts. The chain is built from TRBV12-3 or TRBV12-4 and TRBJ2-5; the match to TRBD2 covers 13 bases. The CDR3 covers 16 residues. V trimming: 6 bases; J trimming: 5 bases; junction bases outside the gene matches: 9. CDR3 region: CASSPTSGGPVETQYF. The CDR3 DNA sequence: TGTGCCAGCAGCCCGACTAGCGGGGGGCCGGTGGAGACCCAGTACTTC.

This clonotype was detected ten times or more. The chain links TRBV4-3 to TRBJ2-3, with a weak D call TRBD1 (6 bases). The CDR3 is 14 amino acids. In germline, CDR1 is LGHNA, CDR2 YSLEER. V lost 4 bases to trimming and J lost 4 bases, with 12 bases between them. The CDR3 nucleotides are TGCGCCAGCAGCCCAGGGACACCATCAGATACGCAGTATTTT. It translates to CASSPGTPSDTQYF.

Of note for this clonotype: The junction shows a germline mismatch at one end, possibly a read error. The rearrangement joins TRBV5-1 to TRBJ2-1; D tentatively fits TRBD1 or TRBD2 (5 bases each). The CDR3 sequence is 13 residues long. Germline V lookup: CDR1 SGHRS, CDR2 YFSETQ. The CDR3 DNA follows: TGCGCCAGCAGCTTGGGTCGGGGCCCGCCTGTGGTCTTC. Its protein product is CASSLGRGPPVVF.

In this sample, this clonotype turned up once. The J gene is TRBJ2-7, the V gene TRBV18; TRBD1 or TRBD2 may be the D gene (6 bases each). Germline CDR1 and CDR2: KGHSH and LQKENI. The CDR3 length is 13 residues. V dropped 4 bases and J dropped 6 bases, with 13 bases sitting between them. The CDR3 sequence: CASSQVGGSEQYV. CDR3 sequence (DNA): TGTGCCAGCTCACAAGTGGGGGGCAGCGAGCAGTACGTC.

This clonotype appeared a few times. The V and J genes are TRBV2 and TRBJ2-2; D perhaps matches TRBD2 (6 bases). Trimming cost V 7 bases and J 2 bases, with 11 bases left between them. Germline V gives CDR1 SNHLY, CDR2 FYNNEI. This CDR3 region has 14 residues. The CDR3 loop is CASTPGLNTGELFF. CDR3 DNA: TGTGCCAGCACCCCGGGACTCAACACCGGGGAGCTGTTTTTT.

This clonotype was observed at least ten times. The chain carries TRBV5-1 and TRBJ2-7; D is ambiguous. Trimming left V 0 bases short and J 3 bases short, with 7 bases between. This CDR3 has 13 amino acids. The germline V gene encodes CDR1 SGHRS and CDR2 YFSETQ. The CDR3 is CASSLVGSYEQYF. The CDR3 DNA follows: TGCGCCAGCAGCTTGGTGGGAAGCTACGAGCAGTACTTC. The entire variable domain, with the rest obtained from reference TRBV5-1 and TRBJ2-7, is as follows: KAGVTQTPRYLIKTRGQQVTLSCSPISGHRSVSWYQQTPGQGLQFLFEYFSETQRNKGNFPGRFSGRQFSNSRSEMNVSTLELGDSALYLCASSLVGSYEQYFGPGTRLTVT.

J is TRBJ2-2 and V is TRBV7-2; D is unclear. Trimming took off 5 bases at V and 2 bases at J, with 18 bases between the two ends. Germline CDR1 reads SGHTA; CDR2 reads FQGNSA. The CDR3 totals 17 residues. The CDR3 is CASSPRQWGSNTGELFF. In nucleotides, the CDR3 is TGTGCCAGCAGCCCACGTCAATGGGGTTCCAACACCGGGGAGCTGTTTTTT.

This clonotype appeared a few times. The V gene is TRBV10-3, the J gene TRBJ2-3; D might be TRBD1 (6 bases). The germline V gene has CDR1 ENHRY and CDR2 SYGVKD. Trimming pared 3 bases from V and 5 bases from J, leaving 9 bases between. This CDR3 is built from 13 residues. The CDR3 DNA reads TGTGCCATCAGTGACCAGGGGAGAGATACGCAGTATTTT. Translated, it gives CAISDQGRDTQYF.